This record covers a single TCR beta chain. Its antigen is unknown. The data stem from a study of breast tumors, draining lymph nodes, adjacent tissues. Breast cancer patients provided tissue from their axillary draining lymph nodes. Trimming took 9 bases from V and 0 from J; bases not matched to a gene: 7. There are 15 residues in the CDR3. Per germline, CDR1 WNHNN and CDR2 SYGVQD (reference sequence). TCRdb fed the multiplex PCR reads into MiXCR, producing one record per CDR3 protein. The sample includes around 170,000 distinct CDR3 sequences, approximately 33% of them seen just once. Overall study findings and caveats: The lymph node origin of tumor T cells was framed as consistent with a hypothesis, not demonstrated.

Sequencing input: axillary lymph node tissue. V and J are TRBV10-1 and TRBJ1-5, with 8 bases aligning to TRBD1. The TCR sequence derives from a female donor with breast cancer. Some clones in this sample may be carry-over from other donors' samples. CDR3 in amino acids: CASHRDRNSNQPQHF. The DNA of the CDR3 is TGCGCCAGTCATAGGGACAGGAATAGCAATCAGCCCCAGCATTTT.